This T cell receptor (beta chain) came from a study of beta chain features in type 1 diabetes. Whole-study results and caveats: Type 1 diabetes patients showed a moderate but significant shortening of TCRB CDR3s in all four CD4+ subsets.

Trimming took off 0 bases at V and 2 bases at J, with 16 bases between the two ends. The germline gives CDR1 GTSNPN, CDR2 SVGIG (reference sequence). This CDR3 is built from 16 residues. This clone was detected a few times. The antigen remains unidentified. Expressed TCRB transcripts were sequenced because the entire RNA isolate underwent reverse transcription. Data came from immunoSEQ multiplex PCR; TCRdb stores just in-frame clones and leaves some out. The sample shows 600,000 to 700,000 clones, around 15% of them seen only once. The rearrangement joins TRBV30 to TRBJ2-5, with TRBD2 as a possible D gene (5 bases). The sequence came from a man between 18 and 29 years old with type 1 diabetes. The source material was naive CD4+ T cells from blood. CDR3 protein: CAWSVRGYRTQETQYF. CDR3 nucleotides: TGTGCCTGGAGTGTAAGAGGGTATAGAACACAAGAGACCCAGTACTTC.